This T cell receptor (beta chain) originates from a study of CD8+CD57+ T cells in acquired aplastic anemia. Overall study context: Mean yield of DNA from sorted CD4+ and CD8+ cells was approximately 3 ug. General study findings and limits: Statistical testing detected no significant gap in CD8+ Simpson's diversity between patients and controls.

Remarks on this clonotype: Its specificity is unknown.

The CDR3 length is 14 residues. The trim removed 6 bases at V and 4 bases at J, leaving 11 bases unmatched. Germline CDR1 DFQATT, CDR2 SNEGSKA (reference sequence). Genomic DNA acted as the template from which TCR beta VDJ combination and CDR3 sequence profiling were carried out. TCRdb re-analysed the reads in MiXCR, keeping a single row per CDR3 protein. The data hold 150,000 to 200,000 distinct CDR3 sequences, with over 60% observed a single time. The specimen sequenced was sorted CD4+, CD8+, or CD8+CD57+ T cells (not recorded which) from PBMCs. This TCR came from a human donor with severe aplastic anemia or a healthy control (not recorded which). The chain employs TRBV20-1 and TRBJ1-1; 7 nucleotides match TRBD1. The CDR3 here is CSAIRGSGSTEAFF. The CDR3, as DNA: TGCAGTGCAATCAGGGGGTCGGGGAGCACTGAAGCTTTCTTT.